This paragraph covers one T cell receptor beta chain sequence. What it binds is unknown. The sample is drawn from a study of post-analysis software for immune sequencing data. Study context: Included among the disease courses, which were recorded for the cohort, were relapsing-remitting, secondary progressive and progressive-relapsing multiple sclerosis.

Prepared TCR beta cDNA libraries contained unique molecular identifiers. One entry per CDR3 protein results from TCRdb running MiXCR on the PCR reads. The sample includes roughly 540,000 distinct CDR3 sequences, about a third seen only once; the top ten take around 5.9%. The germline V gene has CDR1 SGHTA and CDR2 FQGNSA. The CDR3 spans 15 residues. Trimming shortened V by 5 bases and J by 5 bases, and 17 bases separated the two germline ends. The study's findings and limits: Controls' normalized Chao1 diversity significantly exceeded that of multiple sclerosis patients. About five TRBV segments, including TRBV5-6, TRBV5-1 and TRBV20-1, were more frequent in patients than controls. By F measure, samples from a shared preparation batch strongly co-clustered.

The V call is TRBV7-2, the J call TRBJ2-3; D gene uncertain. What was sequenced was blood. The receptor's source is a girl aged 2-17 years with multiple sclerosis. The CDR3 here is CASSPEAKRRDTQYF. In nucleotides, the CDR3 is TGTGCCAGCAGCCCCGAAGCGAAGCGAAGAGATACGCAGTATTTT.